The T cell receptor beta chain described here comes from a study of Ad26.COV2.S vaccination and SARS-CoV-2 variants. In germline, CDR1 is SGHKS, CDR2 YYEKEE (reference sequence). The CDR3 covers 18 residues. J lost 0 bases, V lost 2 bases, and 3 bases had no gene match. The treatment is: 15 to 20 received Ad26.COV2.S at low or high dose, single or two shots; 5 received placebo; per-sample allocation not given. Following the first vaccine or placebo injection, samples were taken on day 63. Profiled with immunoSEQ multiplex PCR; TCRdb holds only in-frame clones, not every one. This sample has 250,000 or so clones, with around 88% found just once.

The J gene is TRBJ2-6, the V gene TRBV5-5, with TRBD2 matching over 12 bases. This receptor was taken from a person between 18 and 60 years old who received the Ad26.COV2.S COVID-19 vaccine or a placebo. The specimen comprised peripheral blood, sampled in a trial of Ad26.COV2.S vaccine versus placebo. This CDR3 is CASSFGLAGNSGANVLTF. The CDR3 nucleotides are TGTGCCAGCAGCTTTGGACTAGCGGGGAACTCTGGGGCCAACGTCCTGACTTTC.